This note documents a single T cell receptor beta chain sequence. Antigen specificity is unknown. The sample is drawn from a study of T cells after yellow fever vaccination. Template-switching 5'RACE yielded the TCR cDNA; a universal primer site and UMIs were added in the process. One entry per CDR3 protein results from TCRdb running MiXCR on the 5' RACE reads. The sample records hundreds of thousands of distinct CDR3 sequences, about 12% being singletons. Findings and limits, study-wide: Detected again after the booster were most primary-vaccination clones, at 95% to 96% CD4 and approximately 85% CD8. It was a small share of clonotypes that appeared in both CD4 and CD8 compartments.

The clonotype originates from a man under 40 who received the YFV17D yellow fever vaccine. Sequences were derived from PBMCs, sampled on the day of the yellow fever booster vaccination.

DNA for the CDR3: TGCAGTGCTAGAGTTCCGGGACTAGCGGGCCCTGTCTCCTACAATGAGCAGTTCTTC. Amino acid sequence: CSARVPGLAGPVSYNEQFF. The chain carries TRBV20-1 and TRBJ2-1; TRBD2 matches at 12 bases. J was trimmed by 0 bases and V by 1 base; bases with no gene match: 10. The CDR3 is 19 residues long. Germline V gene data show CDR1 as DFQATT and CDR2 as SNEGSKA (reference sequence).